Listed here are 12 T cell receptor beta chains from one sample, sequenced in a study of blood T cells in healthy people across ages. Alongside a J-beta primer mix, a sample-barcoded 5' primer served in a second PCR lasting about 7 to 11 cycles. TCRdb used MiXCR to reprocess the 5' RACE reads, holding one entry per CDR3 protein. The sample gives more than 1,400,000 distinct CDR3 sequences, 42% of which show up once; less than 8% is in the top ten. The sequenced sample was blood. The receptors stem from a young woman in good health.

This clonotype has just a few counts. CDR3 bases: TGTGCCAGCAGTTCGCAAACCGGGCTTTCCAGCGAGCAGTACTTC. Translation gives CASSSQTGLSSEQYF. The V call is TRBV12-3 or TRBV12-4, the J call TRBJ2-7; D unresolved. This CDR3 is 15 amino acids long. V was clipped by 4 bases and J by 6 bases, with 19 bases between them.

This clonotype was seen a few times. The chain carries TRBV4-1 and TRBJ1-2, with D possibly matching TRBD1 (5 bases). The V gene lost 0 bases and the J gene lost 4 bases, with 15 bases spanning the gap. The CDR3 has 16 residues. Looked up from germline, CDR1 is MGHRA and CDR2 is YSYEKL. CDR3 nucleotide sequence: TGCGCCAGCAGCCAAGAAGGGACGAGGGTGGGCTATGGCTACACCTTC. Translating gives CASSQEGTRVGYGYTF.

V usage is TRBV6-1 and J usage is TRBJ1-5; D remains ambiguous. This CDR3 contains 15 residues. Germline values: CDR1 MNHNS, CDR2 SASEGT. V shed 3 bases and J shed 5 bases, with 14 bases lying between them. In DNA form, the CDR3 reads TGTGCCAGCAGTGACGAGCCCGGAGACGATCAGCCCCAGCATTTT. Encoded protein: CASSDEPGDDQPQHF.

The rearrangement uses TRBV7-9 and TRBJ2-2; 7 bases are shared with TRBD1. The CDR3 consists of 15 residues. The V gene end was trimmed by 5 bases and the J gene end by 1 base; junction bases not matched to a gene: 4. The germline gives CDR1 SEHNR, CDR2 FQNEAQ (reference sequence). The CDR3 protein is CASSEQGRNTGELFF. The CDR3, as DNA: TGTGCCAGCAGCGAACAGGGGAGGAACACCGGGGAGCTGTTTTTT. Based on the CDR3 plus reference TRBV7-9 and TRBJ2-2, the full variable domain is DTGVSQNPRHKITKRGQNVTFRCDPISEHNRLYWYRQTLGQGPEFLTYFQNEAQLEKSRLLSDRFSAERPKGSFSTLEIQRTEQGDSAMYLCASSEQGRNTGELFFGEGSRLTVL.

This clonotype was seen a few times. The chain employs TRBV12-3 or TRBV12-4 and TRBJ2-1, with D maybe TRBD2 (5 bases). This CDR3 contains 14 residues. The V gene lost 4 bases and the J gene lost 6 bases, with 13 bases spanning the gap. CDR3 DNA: TGTGCCAGCAGTTCACTAGTTGGAGTCAATGAGCAGTTCTTC. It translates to CASSSLVGVNEQFF.

Here the CDR3 DNA reads TGCGCCAGCAGCCAAGTAACAGGGGGCTCTGGAAACACCATATATTTT. This codes for CASSQVTGGSGNTIYF. The chain links TRBV4-1 to TRBJ1-3; 8 bases match TRBD1. The CDR3 spans 16 residues. Germline V CDR1 and CDR2: MGHRA, YSYEKL. V gave up 1 base and J gave up 0 bases; unmatched junction bases: 2.

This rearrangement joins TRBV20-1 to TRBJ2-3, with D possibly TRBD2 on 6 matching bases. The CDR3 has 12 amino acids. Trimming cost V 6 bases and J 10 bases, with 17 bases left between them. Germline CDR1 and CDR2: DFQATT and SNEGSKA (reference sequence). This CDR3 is CSAGAPGRAQYF. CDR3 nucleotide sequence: TGCAGTGCCGGCGCCCCCGGGAGAGCGCAGTATTTT.

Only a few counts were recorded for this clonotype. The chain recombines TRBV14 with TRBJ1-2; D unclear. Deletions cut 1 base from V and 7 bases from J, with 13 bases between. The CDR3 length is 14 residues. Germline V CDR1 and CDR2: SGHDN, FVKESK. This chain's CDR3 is CASSQVVTGSGYTF. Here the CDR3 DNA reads TGTGCCAGCAGCCAAGTAGTGACGGGGAGTGGCTACACCTTC.

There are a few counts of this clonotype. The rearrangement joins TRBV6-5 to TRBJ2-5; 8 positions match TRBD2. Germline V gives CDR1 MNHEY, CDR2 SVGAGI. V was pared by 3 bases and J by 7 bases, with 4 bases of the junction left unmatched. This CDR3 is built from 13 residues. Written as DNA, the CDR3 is TGTGCCAGCAGTTATCTCGGGGGGGTGACCCAGTACTTC. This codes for CASSYLGGVTQYF.

As DNA, the CDR3 is TGTGCCACCAGCAGAGGGGACAGTCCCTACGAGCAGTACTTC. It codes for CATSRGDSPYEQYF. V gene TRBV15 combines with J gene TRBJ2-7; 7 bases match TRBD1. Germline trimming cut 1 base from V and 2 bases from J; bases unmatched to any gene: 2. The CDR3 loop spans 14 amino acids. CDR1 is LNHNV, CDR2 YYDKDF, per germline (reference sequence).

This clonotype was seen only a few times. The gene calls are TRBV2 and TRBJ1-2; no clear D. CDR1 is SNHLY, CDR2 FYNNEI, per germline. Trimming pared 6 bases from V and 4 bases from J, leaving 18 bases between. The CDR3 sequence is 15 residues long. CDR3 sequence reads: CASRRDHYGIYGYTF. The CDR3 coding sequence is TGTGCCAGCAGGCGTGACCACTACGGGATCTATGGCTACACCTTC.

The CDR3 DNA reads as TGTGCCATCAGTGAGGGGCACAGGGACCCCAACTCTGGAAACACCATATATTTT. Translated, it gives CAISEGHRDPNSGNTIYF. The V call is TRBV10-3, the J call TRBJ1-3, with D perhaps matching TRBD1 (6 bases). V gave up 2 bases and J gave up 0 bases, with 17 bases separating them. The CDR3 has 18 residues. The germline V gene has CDR1 ENHRY and CDR2 SYGVKD.